Shown below are 27 T cell receptor beta chains from a single sample sequenced in a study of shared clonotypes between healthy human individuals. Using immunoSEQ multiplex PCR, the repertoire was profiled, and TCRdb retains in-frame clones only, with some absent. The data hold millions of clones, with about 95% observed a single time. CD8 cells classed as naive were CD45RO-negative and positively selected for CCR7, excluding terminally differentiated effector memory CD45RA+ cells. The specimen sequenced was naive CD8+ T cells sorted from blood. The receptors were sampled from a man younger than 35 in good health.

The J gene is TRBJ1-5, the V gene TRBV9; the match to TRBD1 covers 8 bases. This CDR3 contains 15 residues. The germline V gene encodes CDR1 SGDLS and CDR2 YYNGEE. Unmatched junction bases numbered 8, after V lost 3 bases and J lost 6 bases. For the CDR3, the DNA is TGTGCCAGCAGCGACGGACAGGGAGTGGGTCAGCCCCAGCATTTT. Translation: CASSDGQGVGQPQHF.

CDR3 DNA: TGTGCCAGCAGTTACTGGGAAGCGGGGACCGGGGAGCTGTTTTTT. This sequence encodes CASSYWEAGTGELFF. This sequence joins TRBV6-6 and TRBJ2-2; 7 bases map to TRBD2. Trimming took 1 base from V and 5 from J; bases not matched to a gene: 4. The germline V gene encodes CDR1 MNHNY and CDR2 SVGAGI (reference sequence). This CDR3 is 15 amino acids long.

As regards this clone: A junction end diverges from the germline sequence, so it may reflect a read error. The rearrangement links TRBV6-5 to TRBJ1-2; TRBD1 agrees at 7 bases. CDR1 MNHEY and CDR2 SVGAGI come from the germline V gene. The CDR3 loop spans 11 amino acids. CDR3 nucleotide sequence: TGTGCCAGCAGTTACTCGGGGGACAGATACTTC. Protein sequence: CASSYSGDRYF.

The chain joins TRBV19 to TRBJ1-1; perhaps TRBD1 as D (6 bases). V shed 1 base and J shed 5 bases, with 14 bases lying between them. Germline lookup yields CDR1 LNHDA and CDR2 SQIVND (reference sequence). The CDR3 runs 15 residues. CDR3 nucleotides: TGTGCCAGTAGTATAGTAGCAGGGGCCTTAACTGAAGCTTTCTTT. Translated, it gives CASSIVAGALTEAFF.

The J gene is TRBJ1-1, the V gene TRBV4-1; D is perhaps TRBD1 (5 bases). This CDR3 comprises 15 residues. Trimming pared 1 base from V and 4 bases from J, leaving 13 bases between. The V gene's germline CDR1 is MGHRA and CDR2 YSYEKL. CDR3 DNA: TGCGCCAGCAGCCAAGGAAGGGGATCGGGCACTGAAGCTTTCTTT. This sequence encodes CASSQGRGSGTEAFF.

This clone showed up just once. The chain joins TRBV6-1 to TRBJ2-7; TRBD1 agrees at 10 bases. This CDR3 is 14 amino acids long. Per germline, CDR1 MNHNS and CDR2 SASEGT. With 6 bases clipped from V and 4 bases from J, the junction kept 6 bases outside the gene matches. Here the CDR3 DNA reads TGTGCCAGCAGGAACCGGGACAGGGGTTACGAGCAGTACTTC. Protein product: CASRNRDRGYEQYF.

The chain joins TRBV13 to TRBJ1-2; D possibly corresponds to TRBD1 (5 bases). The V gene's germline CDR1 is PRHDT and CDR2 FYEKMQ (reference sequence). The CDR3 runs 16 residues. The V end lost 4 bases, the J end lost 4 bases, and 19 bases lay between the germline ends. CDR3 sequence: CASSSRGAGAFYGYTF. Written as DNA, the CDR3 is TGTGCCAGCAGCTCCCGAGGGGCAGGAGCTTTCTATGGCTACACCTTC.

This chain joins TRBV6-6 and TRBJ2-3; 8 nucleotides agree with TRBD2. CDR3 length: 16 amino acids. Per germline, CDR1 MNHNY and CDR2 SVGAGI (reference sequence). V was clipped by 0 bases and J by 0 bases; unmatched bases: 2. The CDR3 reads CASSYSLADSTDTQYF. CDR3 nucleotides: TGTGCCAGCAGTTACTCACTAGCGGATAGCACAGATACGCAGTATTTT.

This chain links TRBV4-1 with TRBJ1-4; unclear D gene. V lost 1 base and J 2 bases, leaving 20 bases between the germline ends. The CDR3 loop spans 19 amino acids. The germline V gene has CDR1 MGHRA and CDR2 YSYEKL. CDR3 DNA sequence: TGCGCCAGCAGCCAAGTCCCTCCAACGGGTTTATCTACTAATGAAAAACTGTTTTTT. Protein sequence: CASSQVPPTGLSTNEKLFF.

The chain uses TRBV6-6 and TRBJ2-3, with TRBD1 identical over 7 bases. Germline assignment: CDR1 MNHNY and CDR2 SVGAGI (reference sequence). The junction had 1 base not matched to a gene; V was cut back by 1 base and J by 0 bases. The CDR3 is 15 residues long. In DNA, the CDR3 is TGTGCCAGCAGTTACTGGGACAGTAGCACAGATACGCAGTATTTT. Translated, it gives CASSYWDSSTDTQYF.

The genes are TRBV7-8 and TRBJ2-7; 9 bases match TRBD1. The CDR3 sequence is 16 residues long. With V trimmed by 6 bases and J by 0 bases, 9 bases remained unmatched. The germline gives CDR1 SGHVS, CDR2 FQNEAQ. As DNA, the CDR3 is TGTGCCAGCAGACCCGAAGGGACAGGGTCCTCCTACGAGCAGTACTTC. This sequence encodes CASRPEGTGSSYEQYF.

J is TRBJ2-1 and V is TRBV27; D remains ambiguous. The CDR3 consists of 15 residues. Trimming removed 0 bases at V and 3 bases at J, with 9 bases between. CDR1 is MNHEY and CDR2 is SMNVEV in the germline V gene (reference sequence). The CDR3 DNA follows: TGTGCCAGCAGTTTATCGGGCCTCTACTACAATGAGCAGTTCTTC. Translation gives CASSLSGLYYNEQFF.

This clone was found once. The chain couples TRBV9 to TRBJ1-2; D is unclear. The CDR3 extends over 14 amino acids. Trimming left V 4 bases short and J 4 bases short, with 14 bases between. The V gene's germline CDR1 is SGDLS and CDR2 YYNGEE. In nucleotides, the CDR3 is TGTGCCAGCAGCCCCCGTGAACCAGCCTATGGCTACACCTTC. Translation: CASSPREPAYGYTF.

CDR3 region: CASSQSGGAGETQYF. CDR3 nucleotide sequence: TGTGCCAGCAGCCAAAGCGGGGGGGCCGGGGAGACCCAGTACTTC. The rearrangement links TRBV5-4 to TRBJ2-5, with 10 bases fitting TRBD2. This CDR3 has 15 amino acids. V trimming: 4 bases; J trimming: 5 bases; junction bases outside the gene matches: 8. CDR1 is SGHNT, CDR2 YYREEE, per germline (reference sequence).

CDR3 in DNA: TGTGCCTGGAGTCCTGCTAGCGGGACCTACAATGAGCAGTTCTTC. Protein: CAWSPASGTYNEQFF. The chain couples TRBV30 to TRBJ2-1, with 9 bases fitting TRBD2. Germline values: CDR1 GTSNPN, CDR2 SVGIG (reference sequence). V lost 2 bases, J lost 2 bases, and 4 bases stayed unmatched. CDR3 length: 15 amino acids.

The rearrangement joins TRBV6-1 to TRBJ2-5; 9 bases fit TRBD1. Germline V gives CDR1 MNHNS, CDR2 SASEGT. The CDR3 is made up of 15 amino acids. V gave up 7 bases and J gave up 5 bases; unmatched junction bases: 11. CDR3 residues: CASNHPGQGVETQYF. CDR3 nucleotides: TGTGCCAGCAATCACCCGGGACAGGGTGTTGAGACCCAGTACTTC.

The V and J genes are TRBV7-2 and TRBJ1-3; weak D call: TRBD1 (6 bases). The ends were cut back, 4 bases at V and 4 bases at J, with 11 bases in the middle. The germline V gene encodes CDR1 SGHTA and CDR2 FQGNSA. The CDR3 runs 14 residues. This CDR3 is CASSSGEVGNTIYF. CDR3 sequence (DNA): TGTGCCAGCAGCTCAGGGGAGGTCGGAAACACCATATATTTT.

This chain joins TRBV27 and TRBJ1-6, with D possibly being TRBD1 (5 bases). Germline V gene data show CDR1 as MNHEY and CDR2 as SMNVEV (reference sequence). Trimming removed 5 bases from V and 10 bases from J, with 18 bases in between. This CDR3 has 15 residues. CDR3 bases: TGTGCCAGCAGTCTGCGGGACGGTCAGAGATCACCCCTCCACTTT. It is translated as CASSLRDGQRSPLHF.

The V gene is TRBV10-2, the J gene TRBJ2-5, with TRBD2 matching 11 bases. V trimming: 7 bases; J trimming: 1 base; junction bases outside the gene matches: 5. Germline V gene data show CDR1 as WSHSY and CDR2 as SAAADI. This CDR3 has 15 amino acids. The CDR3 bases are TGCGCCAGCACCCTAGCGGGAGGCGCCCAAGAGACCCAGTACTTC. It translates to CASTLAGGAQETQYF.

The chain employs TRBV4-3 and TRBJ2-1; D possibly corresponds to TRBD2 (6 bases). The CDR3 extends over 15 amino acids. V lost 0 bases, J lost 3 bases, and 9 bases lay in between. CDR1 and CDR2 (germline): LGHNA, YSLEER. CDR3 coding DNA: TGCGCCAGCAGCCAAGATTTAGCGGACTACAATGAGCAGTTCTTC. It yields the protein CASSQDLADYNEQFF.

DNA of the CDR3: TGTGCCAGCAGCTTAGCGAATGAAGGTTTCAACACTGAAGCTTTCTTT. Encoded protein: CASSLANEGFNTEAFF. The chain employs TRBV7-9 and TRBJ1-1; D unclear. V was trimmed by 0 bases and J by 2 bases, leaving 13 bases between them. The CDR3 consists of 16 residues. Germline V gene lookup returns CDR1 SEHNR and CDR2 FQNEAQ (reference sequence). The entire variable domain, with the rest obtained from reference TRBV7-9 and TRBJ1-1, is as follows: DTGVSQNPRHKITKRGQNVTFRCDPISEHNRLYWYRQTLGQGPEFLTYFQNEAQLEKSRLLSDRFSAERPKGSFSTLEIQRTEQGDSAMYLCASSLANEGFNTEAFFGQGTRLTVV.

This rearrangement joins TRBV30 to TRBJ1-2; 8 bases align to TRBD1. Per germline, CDR1 GTSNPN and CDR2 SVGIG (reference sequence). With V trimmed by 0 bases and J by 5 bases, 8 bases remained unmatched. This CDR3 is 15 amino acids long. Written as DNA, the CDR3 is TGTGCCTGGAGTGTAACGGAACAGGGGGATTATGGCTACACCTTC. Residues: CAWSVTEQGDYGYTF.

The J gene is TRBJ2-1, the V gene TRBV6-5; 16 nucleotides agree with TRBD2. V was clipped by 4 bases and J by 10 bases; unmatched bases: 7. Germline CDR1 is MNHEY and CDR2 is SVGAGI. This CDR3 is 16 amino acids long. This CDR3 is CASSSPGLAGGIEQFF. The DNA of the CDR3 is TGTGCCAGCAGTTCGCCGGGACTAGCGGGGGGGATAGAGCAGTTCTTC.

Notes on this clone: The same CDR3 also results from other DNA sequences found in this sample. V is TRBV4-3 and J is TRBJ2-7, with no clear D. This CDR3 has 13 residues. The V and J ends lost 1 base and 3 bases respectively, with 7 bases between them. The V gene's germline CDR1 is LGHNA and CDR2 YSLEER. The CDR3 sequence is CASSQGWGYEQYF. Here the CDR3 DNA reads TGCGCCAGCAGCCAAGGGTGGGGCTACGAGCAGTACTTC.

The chain is built from TRBV7-8 and TRBJ2-7; no reliable D call. This CDR3 comprises 13 residues. The germline V and J ends were trimmed by 5 bases and 3 bases, with 11 bases remaining between them. The germline CDR1 and CDR2 sequences are SGHVS and FQNEAQ. The CDR3 region is CASSPRQFYEQYF. CDR3 nucleotides: TGTGCCAGCAGCCCCCGCCAGTTCTACGAGCAGTACTTC.

V usage is TRBV4-2 and J usage is TRBJ1-2; 11 positions match TRBD1. V lost 0 bases to trimming and J lost 5 bases; unmatched junction nucleotides: 8. The CDR3 covers 17 residues. Germline CDR1 LGHNA, CDR2 YNFKEQ. For the CDR3, the DNA is TGTGCCAGCAGCCAAGATACGGGACAGGGGGTGGGATATGGCTACACCTTC. Protein sequence: CASSQDTGQGVGYGYTF.

The rearrangement uses TRBV15 and TRBJ2-7; D ambiguous. Deletions cut 1 base from V and 6 bases from J, with 4 bases between. In germline, CDR1 is LNHNV, CDR2 YYDKDF (reference sequence). The CDR3 totals 11 residues. The CDR3 DNA reads as TGTGCCACCAGCAGAGGCACCGAGCAGTACTTC. It specifies CATSRGTEQYF.